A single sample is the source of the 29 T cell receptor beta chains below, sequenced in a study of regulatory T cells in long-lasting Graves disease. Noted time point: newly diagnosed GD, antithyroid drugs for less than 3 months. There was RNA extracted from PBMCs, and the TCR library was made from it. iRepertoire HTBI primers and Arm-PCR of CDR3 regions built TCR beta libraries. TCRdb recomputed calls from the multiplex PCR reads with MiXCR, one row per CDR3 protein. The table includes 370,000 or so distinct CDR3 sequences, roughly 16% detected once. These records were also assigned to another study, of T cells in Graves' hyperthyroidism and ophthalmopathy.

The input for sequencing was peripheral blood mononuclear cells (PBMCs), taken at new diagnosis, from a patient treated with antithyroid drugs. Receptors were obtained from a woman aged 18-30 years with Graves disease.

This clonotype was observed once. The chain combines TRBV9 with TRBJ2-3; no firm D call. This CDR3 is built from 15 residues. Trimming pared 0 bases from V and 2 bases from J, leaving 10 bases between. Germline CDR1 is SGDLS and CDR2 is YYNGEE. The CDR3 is CASSVGAAPTDTQYF. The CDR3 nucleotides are TGTGCCAGCAGCGTAGGGGCTGCCCCCACAGATACGCAGTATTTT. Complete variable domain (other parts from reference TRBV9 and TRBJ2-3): DSGVTQTPKHLITATGQRVTLRCSPRSGDLSVYWYQQSLDQGLQFLIQYYNGEERAKGNILERFSAQQFPDLHSELNLSSLELGDSALYFCASSVGAAPTDTQYFGPGTRLTVL.

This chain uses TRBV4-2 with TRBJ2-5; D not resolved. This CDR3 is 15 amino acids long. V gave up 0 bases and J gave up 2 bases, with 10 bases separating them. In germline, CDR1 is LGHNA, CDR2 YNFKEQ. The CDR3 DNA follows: TGTGCCAGCAGCCAAGATTGGTCGGAACAAGAGACCCAGTACTTC. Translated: CASSQDWSEQETQYF.

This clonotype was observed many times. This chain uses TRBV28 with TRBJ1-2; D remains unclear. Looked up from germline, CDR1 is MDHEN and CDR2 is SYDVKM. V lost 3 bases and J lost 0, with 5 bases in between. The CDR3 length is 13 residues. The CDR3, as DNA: TGTGCCAGCAGTTTGGCGGCTAACTATGGCTACACCTTC. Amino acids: CASSLAANYGYTF.

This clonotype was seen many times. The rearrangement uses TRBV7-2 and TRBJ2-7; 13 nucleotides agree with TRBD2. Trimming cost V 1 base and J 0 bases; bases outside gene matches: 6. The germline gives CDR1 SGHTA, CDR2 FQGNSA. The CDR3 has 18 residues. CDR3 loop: CASSLEGTSGVPSYEQYF. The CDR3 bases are TGTGCCAGCAGCTTAGAAGGGACTAGCGGGGTTCCCTCCTACGAGCAGTACTTC.

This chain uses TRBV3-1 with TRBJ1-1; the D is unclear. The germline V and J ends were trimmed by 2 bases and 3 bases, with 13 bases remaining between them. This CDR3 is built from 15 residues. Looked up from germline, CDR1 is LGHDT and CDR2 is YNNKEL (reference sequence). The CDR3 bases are TGTGCCAGCAGCCAATCCGGCCGGGCCCACACTGAAGCTTTCTTT. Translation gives CASSQSGRAHTEAFF.

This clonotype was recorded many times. The CDR3 DNA follows: TGTGCCAGCAGCTTAAGCGTGGTAAGGAGCTCCTACAATGAGCAGTTCTTC. Its translation is CASSLSVVRSSYNEQFF. The chain carries TRBV7-2 and TRBJ2-1; the D is unclear. Deletions cut 2 bases from V and 0 bases from J, with 14 bases between. The CDR3 spans 17 residues. The V gene's germline CDR1 is SGHTA and CDR2 FQGNSA.

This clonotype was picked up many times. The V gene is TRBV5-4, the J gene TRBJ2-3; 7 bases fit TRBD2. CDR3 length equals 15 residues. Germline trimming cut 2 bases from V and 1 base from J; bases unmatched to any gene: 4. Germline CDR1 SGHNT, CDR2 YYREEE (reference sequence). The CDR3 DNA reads TGTGCCAGCAGCTTCGGGGGGATCCGCACAGATACGCAGTATTTT. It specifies CASSFGGIRTDTQYF. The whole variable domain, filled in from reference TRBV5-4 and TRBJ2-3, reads ETGVTQSPTHLIKTRGQQVTLRCSSQSGHNTVSWYQQALGQGPQFIFQYYREEENGRGNFPPRFSGLQFPNYSSELNVNALELDDSALYLCASSFGGIRTDTQYFGPGTRLTVL.

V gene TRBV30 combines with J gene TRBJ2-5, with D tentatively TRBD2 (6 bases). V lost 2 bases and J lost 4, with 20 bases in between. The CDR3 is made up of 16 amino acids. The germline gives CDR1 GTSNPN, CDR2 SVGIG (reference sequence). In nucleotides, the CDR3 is TGTGCCTGGAGTCGAGTCCGCGGCGGAGGGAGAGAGACCCAGTACTTC. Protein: CAWSRVRGGGRETQYF.

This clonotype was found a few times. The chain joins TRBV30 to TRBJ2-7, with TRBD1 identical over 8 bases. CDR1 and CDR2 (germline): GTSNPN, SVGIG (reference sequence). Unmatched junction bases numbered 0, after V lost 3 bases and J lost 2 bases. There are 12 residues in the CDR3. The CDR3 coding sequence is TGTGCCTGGAGCAGGGGGCCCTACGAGCAGTACTTC. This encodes CAWSRGPYEQYF.

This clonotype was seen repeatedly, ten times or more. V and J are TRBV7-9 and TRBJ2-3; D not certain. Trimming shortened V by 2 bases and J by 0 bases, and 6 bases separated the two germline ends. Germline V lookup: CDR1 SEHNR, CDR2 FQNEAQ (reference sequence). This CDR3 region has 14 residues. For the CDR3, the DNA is TGTGCCAGCAGCTTACGAGTTAGCACAGATACGCAGTATTTT. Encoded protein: CASSLRVSTDTQYF.

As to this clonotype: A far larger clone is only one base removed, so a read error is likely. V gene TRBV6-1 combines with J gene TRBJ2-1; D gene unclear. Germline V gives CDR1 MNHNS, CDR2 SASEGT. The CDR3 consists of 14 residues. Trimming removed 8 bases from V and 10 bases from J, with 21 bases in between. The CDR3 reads CASLLRSPSYEQFF. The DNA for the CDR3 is TGTGCCAGCCTCCTACGGTCCCCCTCCTACGAGCAGTTCTTC.

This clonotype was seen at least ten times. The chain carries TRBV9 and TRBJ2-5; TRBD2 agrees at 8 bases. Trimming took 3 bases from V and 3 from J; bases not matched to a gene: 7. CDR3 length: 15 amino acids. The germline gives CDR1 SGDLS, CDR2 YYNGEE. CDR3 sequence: CASSAAAGDKETQYF. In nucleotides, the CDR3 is TGTGCCAGCAGCGCGGCAGCGGGAGATAAAGAGACCCAGTACTTC. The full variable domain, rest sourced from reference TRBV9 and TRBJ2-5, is DSGVTQTPKHLITATGQRVTLRCSPRSGDLSVYWYQQSLDQGLQFLIQYYNGEERAKGNILERFSAQQFPDLHSELNLSSLELGDSALYFCASSAAAGDKETQYFGPGTRLLVL.

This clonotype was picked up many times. CDR3 coding DNA: TGCAGTGCAACGGATCTAGCGGAGGGCGAGCAGTACTTC. Protein: CSATDLAEGEQYF. The chain couples TRBV20-1 to TRBJ2-7; 7 positions agree with TRBD2. Trimming took 6 bases from V and 6 from J; bases not matched to a gene: 11. Germline values: CDR1 DFQATT, CDR2 SNEGSKA (reference sequence). The CDR3 is 13 amino acids.

CDR3: CSVALAGGSETQYF. The CDR3 DNA is TGCAGCGTTGCCTTAGCGGGAGGTTCAGAGACCCAGTACTTC. V and J are TRBV29-1 and TRBJ2-5, with 10 positions matching TRBD2. With 4 bases clipped from V and 4 bases from J, the junction kept 6 bases outside the gene matches. The CDR3 extends over 14 amino acids. Germline V gene lookup returns CDR1 SQVTM and CDR2 ANQGSEA.

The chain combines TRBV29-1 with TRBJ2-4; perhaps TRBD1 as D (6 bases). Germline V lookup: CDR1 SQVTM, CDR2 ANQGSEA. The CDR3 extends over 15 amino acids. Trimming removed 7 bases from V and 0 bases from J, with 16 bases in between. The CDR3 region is CSAIDRPLAKNIQYF. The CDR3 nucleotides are TGCAGCGCAATCGACAGGCCCTTAGCCAAAAACATTCAGTACTTC.

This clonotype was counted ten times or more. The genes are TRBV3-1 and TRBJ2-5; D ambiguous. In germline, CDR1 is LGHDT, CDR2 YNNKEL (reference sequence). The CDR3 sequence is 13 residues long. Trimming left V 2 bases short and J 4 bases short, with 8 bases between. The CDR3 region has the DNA TGTGCCAGCAGCCAAATGATGGGAGAGACCCAGTACTTC. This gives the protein CASSQMMGETQYF.

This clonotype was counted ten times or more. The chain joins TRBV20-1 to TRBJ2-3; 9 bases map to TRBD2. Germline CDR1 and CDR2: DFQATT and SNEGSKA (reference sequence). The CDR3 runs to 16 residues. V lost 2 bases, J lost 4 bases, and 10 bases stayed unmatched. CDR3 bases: TGCAGTGCTAGAACTCTTCGCGGGGGGGAATCAGATACGCAGTATTTT. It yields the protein CSARTLRGGESDTQYF.

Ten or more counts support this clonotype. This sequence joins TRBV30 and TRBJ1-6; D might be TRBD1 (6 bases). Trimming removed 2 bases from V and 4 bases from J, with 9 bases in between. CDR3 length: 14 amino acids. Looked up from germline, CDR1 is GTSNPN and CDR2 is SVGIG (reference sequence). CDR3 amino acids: CAWSSTGYNSPLHF. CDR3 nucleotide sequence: TGTGCCTGGAGTTCTACAGGGTATAATTCACCCCTCCACTTT.

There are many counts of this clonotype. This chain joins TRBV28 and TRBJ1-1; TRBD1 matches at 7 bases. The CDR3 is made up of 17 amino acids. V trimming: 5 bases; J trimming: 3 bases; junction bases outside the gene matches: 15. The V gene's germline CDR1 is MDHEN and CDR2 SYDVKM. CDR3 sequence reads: CASSEIRTGLRHTEAFF. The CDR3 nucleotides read TGTGCCAGCAGTGAGATAAGGACAGGTCTCAGACACACTGAAGCTTTCTTT.

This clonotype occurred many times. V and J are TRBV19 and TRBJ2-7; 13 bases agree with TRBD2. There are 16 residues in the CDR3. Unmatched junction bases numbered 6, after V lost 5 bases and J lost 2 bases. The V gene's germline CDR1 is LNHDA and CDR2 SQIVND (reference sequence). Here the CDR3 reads CASSPGLAGEAYEQYF. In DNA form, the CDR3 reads TGTGCCAGTAGTCCAGGACTAGCGGGGGAGGCCTACGAGCAGTACTTC.

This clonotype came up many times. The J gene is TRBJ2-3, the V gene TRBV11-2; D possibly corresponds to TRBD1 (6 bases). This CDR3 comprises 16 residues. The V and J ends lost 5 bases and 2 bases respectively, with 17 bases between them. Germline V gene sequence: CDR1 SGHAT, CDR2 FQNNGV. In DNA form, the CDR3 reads TGTGCCAGCAGCATACAGGGCATCCCGATCACAGATACGCAGTATTTT. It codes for CASSIQGIPITDTQYF.

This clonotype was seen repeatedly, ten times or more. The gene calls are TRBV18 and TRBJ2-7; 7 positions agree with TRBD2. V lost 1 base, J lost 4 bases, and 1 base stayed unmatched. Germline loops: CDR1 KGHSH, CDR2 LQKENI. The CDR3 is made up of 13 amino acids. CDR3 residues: CASSPRRGYEQYF. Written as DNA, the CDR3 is TGTGCCAGCTCACCACGGCGGGGGTACGAGCAGTACTTC. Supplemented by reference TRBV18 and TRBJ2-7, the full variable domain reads NAGVMQNPRHLVRRRGQEARLRCSPMKGHSHVYWYRQLPEEGLKFMVYLQKENIIDESGMPKERFSAEFPKEGPSILRIQQVVRGDSAAYFCASSPRRGYEQYFGPGTRLTVT.

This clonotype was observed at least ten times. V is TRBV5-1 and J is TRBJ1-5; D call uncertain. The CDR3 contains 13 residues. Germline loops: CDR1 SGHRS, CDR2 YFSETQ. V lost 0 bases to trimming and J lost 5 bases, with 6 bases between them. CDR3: CASSLGSDQPQHF. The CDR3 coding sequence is TGCGCCAGCAGCTTGGGGTCGGATCAGCCCCAGCATTTT.

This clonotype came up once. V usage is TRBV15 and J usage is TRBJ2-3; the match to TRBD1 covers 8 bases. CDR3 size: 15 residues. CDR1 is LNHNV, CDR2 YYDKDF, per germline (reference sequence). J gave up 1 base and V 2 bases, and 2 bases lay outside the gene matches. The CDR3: CATSRNRGGTDTQYF. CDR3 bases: TGTGCCACCAGCAGAAACAGGGGGGGCACAGATACGCAGTATTTT.

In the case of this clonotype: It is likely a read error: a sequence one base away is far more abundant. The CDR3 spells CAISEGLQKSYEQFF. CDR3 sequence (DNA): TGTGCCATCAGTGAGGGACTACAGAAGAGCTACGAGCAGTTCTTC. The chain links TRBV10-3 to TRBJ2-1; D perhaps matches TRBD2 (6 bases). With 2 bases removed from V and 10 bases from J, the gap between germline ends came to 18 bases. The CDR3 covers 15 residues. From germline, CDR1 is ENHRY and CDR2 SYGVKD.

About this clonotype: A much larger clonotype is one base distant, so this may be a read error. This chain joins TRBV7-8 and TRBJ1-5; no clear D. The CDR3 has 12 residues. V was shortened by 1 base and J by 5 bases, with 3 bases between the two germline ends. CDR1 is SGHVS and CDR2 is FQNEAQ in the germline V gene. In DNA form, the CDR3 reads TGTGCCAGCAGCTTAGAATATCAGCCCCAGCATTTT. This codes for CASSLEYQPQHF. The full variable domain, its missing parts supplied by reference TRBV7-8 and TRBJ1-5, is GAGVSQSPRYKVAKRGQDVALRCDPISGHVSLFWYQQALGQGPEFLTYFQNEAQLDKSGLPSDRFFAERPEGSVSTLKIQRTQQEDSAVYLCASSLEYQPQHFGDGTRLSIL.

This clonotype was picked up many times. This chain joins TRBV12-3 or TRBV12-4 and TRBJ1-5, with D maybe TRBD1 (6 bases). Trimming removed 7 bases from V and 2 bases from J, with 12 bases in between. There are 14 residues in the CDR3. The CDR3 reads CASTTRQGNQPQHF. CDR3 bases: TGTGCCAGCACCACCCGACAGGGCAATCAGCCCCAGCATTTT.

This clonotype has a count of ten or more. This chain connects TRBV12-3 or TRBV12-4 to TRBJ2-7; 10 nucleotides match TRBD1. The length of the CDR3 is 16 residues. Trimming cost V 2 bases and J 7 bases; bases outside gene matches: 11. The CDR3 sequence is CASSLNIGTGAGEQYF. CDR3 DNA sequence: TGTGCCAGCAGTTTAAATATCGGGACAGGGGCGGGAGAGCAGTACTTC.

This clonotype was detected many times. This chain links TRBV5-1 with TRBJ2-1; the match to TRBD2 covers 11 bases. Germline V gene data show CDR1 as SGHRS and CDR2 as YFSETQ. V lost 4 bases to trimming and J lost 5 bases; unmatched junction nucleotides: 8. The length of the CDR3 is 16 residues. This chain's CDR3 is CASSVLTSGVDNEQFF. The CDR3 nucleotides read TGCGCCAGCAGCGTCTTGACTAGCGGGGTAGACAATGAGCAGTTCTTC.